This TCR beta chain is drawn from a study of blood T cell repertoires in COVID-19. Study information: The United States, Italy and Spain provided the acute and convalescent COVID-19 samples.

Assay: immunoSEQ multiplex PCR; the TCRdb copy retains only in-frame clones and omits some. The table has some 45,000 clones, 80% to 90% seen once. The V and J ends lost 0 bases and 3 bases respectively, with 7 bases between them. The CDR3 sequence is 15 residues long. From germline, CDR1 is SGHRS and CDR2 YFSETQ. This chain links TRBV5-1 with TRBJ1-6; D is ambiguous. Sequences were obtained from peripheral blood. The receptor was derived from a man in his sixties with active COVID-19. In DNA, the CDR3 is TGCGCCAGCAGCTTGGACAGTCTCTATAATTCACCCCTCCACTTT. Translating gives CASSLDSLYNSPLHF.